This TCR beta chain was recovered during a study of cytomegalovirus exposure and HLA in healthy donors. For the study at large: An early release of data contained about 85 million unique TCRs, which came from HLA-typed donors.

V shed 3 bases and J 5 bases; nucleotides not matched to a gene: 7. Germline CDR1 SEHNR, CDR2 FQNEAQ (reference sequence). The CDR3 length is 15 residues. Worth noting for this clone: Its antigen is still unknown.

In the PCR, 60 Vbeta and 13 Jbeta primers were used. Here immunoSEQ multiplex PCR was the method, and the copy in TCRdb shows in-frame clones only, minus some. The sample contains 150,000 or so clones, roughly 83% of which appear only once. Study outcomes and limitations: Several of the most significant clusters appeared, in a later analysis, to be linked to common viral pathogens.

The rearrangement links TRBV7-9 to TRBJ2-7; the match to TRBD2 covers 10 bases. This TCR derives from a boy aged 2 to 9 in good health and CMV-seronegative. Sequencing was done on a sample of PBMCs. The CDR3 sequence is CASSFSTSGWDEQYF. The CDR3 DNA sequence: TGTGCCAGCAGCTTTTCGACTAGCGGGTGGGACGAGCAGTACTTC. Using reference TRBV7-9 and TRBJ2-7 for the parts outside the CDR3, the full variable domain is DTGVSQNPRHKITKRGQNVTFRCDPISEHNRLYWYRQTLGQGPEFLTYFQNEAQLEKSRLLSDRFSAERPKGSFSTLEIQRTEQGDSAMYLCASSFSTSGWDEQYFGPGTRLTVT.